The 4 T cell receptor beta chains listed next were all sequenced from one sample in a study of T cells in localized non-small cell lung cancer. Produced via immunoSEQ multiplex PCR; TCRdb's table is partial and in-frame only. This table holds around 30,000 clones, 90% to 95% found once. The sequencing here drew on peripheral blood, taken before any cancer treatment. The receptor source for this set is a woman aged 40 to 75 with stage I lung adenocarcinoma.

The chain couples TRBV7-9 to TRBJ2-3; TRBD2 matches 15 bases. The V segment lost 4 bases and the J segment 4 bases; nucleotides outside the gene matches: 6. Germline V CDR1 and CDR2: SEHNR, FQNEAQ (reference sequence). This CDR3 has 17 residues. DNA for the CDR3: TGTGCCAGCAGCTATGGACTAGCGGGGGGGCACGCAGATACGCAGTATTTT. Encoded protein: CASSYGLAGGHADTQYF.

This clone was detected only once. CDR3 nucleotides: TGTGCCAGCCGGGACAGGGACACTGAAGCTTTCTTT. Protein sequence: CASRDRDTEAFF. The rearrangement uses TRBV19 and TRBJ1-1; 9 nucleotides align to TRBD1. Germline V gene lookup returns CDR1 LNHDA and CDR2 SQIVND (reference sequence). J gave up 3 bases and V 9 bases, and 2 bases lay outside the gene matches. This CDR3 has 12 residues.

The V and J genes are TRBV7-2 and TRBJ2-7; no definite D call. CDR1 and CDR2 (germline): SGHTA, FQGNSA. Trimming stripped 6 bases from V and 6 bases from J, with 15 bases between. The CDR3 totals 13 residues. In nucleotides, the CDR3 is TGTGCCAGCAGAGACGGCAGATATCCCGAGCAGTACTTC. Translation: CASRDGRYPEQYF.

V gene TRBV5-1 combines with J gene TRBJ1-1, with a tentative D call TRBD1 (5 bases). CDR1 and CDR2 (germline): SGHRS, YFSETQ. This CDR3 spans 14 amino acids. Between the trimmed V and J ends, which lost 7 bases and 4 bases, there was a span of 17 bases. The CDR3 loop is CASGQGGMSTEAFF. Written as DNA, the CDR3 is TGCGCCAGCGGCCAGGGCGGTATGAGCACTGAAGCTTTCTTT.